Described below is a single T cell receptor (beta chain) sequence and its context. This record comes from a study of blood T cell repertoires in COVID-19. Individuals aged roughly 18 to 95 years were recruited from some 26 US areas. The study counted Cohort 3 donors as recovered given two negative PCRs, clearance, or symptom resolution. Libraries were prepared by immunoSEQ multiplex PCR; TCRdb keeps only in-frame clonotypes and omits some of them. The table shows 150,000 to 200,000 clones, with 88% occurring only once. This receptor was identified in a woman aged 18-29 years who had recovered from COVID-19. The sample consisted of PBMCs or T cells enriched from blood (not recorded which).

CDR3 bases: TGTGCCAGCAGCCCGACAGGCCAAGAGACCCAGTACTTC. This translates into CASSPTGQETQYF. The rearrangement links TRBV5-5 to TRBJ2-5, with D perhaps TRBD1 (6 bases). V was clipped by 4 bases and J by 1 base, with 8 bases between them. Germline assignment: CDR1 SGHKS and CDR2 YYEKEE (reference sequence). CDR3 size: 13 residues. Combining the CDR3 with reference TRBV5-5 and TRBJ2-5 gives the whole variable domain DAGVTQSPTHLIKTRGQQVTLRCSPISGHKSVSWYQQVLGQGPQFIFQYYEKEERGRGNFPDRFSARQFPNYSSELNVNALLLGDSALYLCASSPTGQETQYFGPGTRLLVL.